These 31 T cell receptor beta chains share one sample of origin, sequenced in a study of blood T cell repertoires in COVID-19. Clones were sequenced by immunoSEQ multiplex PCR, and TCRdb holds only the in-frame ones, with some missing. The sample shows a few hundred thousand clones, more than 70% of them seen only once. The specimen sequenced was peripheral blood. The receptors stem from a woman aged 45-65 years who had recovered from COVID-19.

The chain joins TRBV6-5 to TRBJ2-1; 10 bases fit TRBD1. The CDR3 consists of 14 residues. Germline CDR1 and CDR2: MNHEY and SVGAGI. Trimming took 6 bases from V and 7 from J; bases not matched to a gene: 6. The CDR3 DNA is TGTGCCAGCAGACCGGACAGGGGGAGGAATGAGCAGTTCTTC. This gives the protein CASRPDRGRNEQFF.

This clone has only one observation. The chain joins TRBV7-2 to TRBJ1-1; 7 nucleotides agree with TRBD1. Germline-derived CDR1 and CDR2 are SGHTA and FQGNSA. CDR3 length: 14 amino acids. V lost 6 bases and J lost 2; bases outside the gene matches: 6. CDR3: CASRRGPFNTEAFF. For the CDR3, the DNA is TGTGCCAGCAGGAGGGGGCCCTTCAACACTGAAGCTTTCTTT.

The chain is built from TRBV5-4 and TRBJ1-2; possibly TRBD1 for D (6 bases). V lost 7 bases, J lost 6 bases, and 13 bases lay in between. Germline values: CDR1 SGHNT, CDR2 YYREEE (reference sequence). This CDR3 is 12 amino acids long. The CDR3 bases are TGTGCCAGCCGAACGGGGGGCCATGGCTACACCTTC. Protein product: CASRTGGHGYTF.

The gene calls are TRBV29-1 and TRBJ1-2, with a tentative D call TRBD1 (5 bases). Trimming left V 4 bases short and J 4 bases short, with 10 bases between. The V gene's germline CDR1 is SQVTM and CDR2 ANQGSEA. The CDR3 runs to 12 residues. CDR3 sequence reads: CSVGQGAYGYTF. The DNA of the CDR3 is TGCAGCGTTGGGCAGGGTGCCTATGGCTACACCTTC.

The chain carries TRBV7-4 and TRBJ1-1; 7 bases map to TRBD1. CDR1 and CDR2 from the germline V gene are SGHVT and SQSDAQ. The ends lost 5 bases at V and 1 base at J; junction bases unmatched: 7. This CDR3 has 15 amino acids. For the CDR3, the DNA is TGTGCCAGCAGCCGTCCCCCAGGGGGGAACACTGAAGCTTTCTTT. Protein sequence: CASSRPPGGNTEAFF. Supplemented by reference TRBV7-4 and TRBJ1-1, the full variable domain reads GAGVSQSPRYKVAKRGRDVALRCDSISGHVTLYWYRQTLGQGSEVLTYSQSDAQRDKSGRPSGRFSAERPERSVSTLKIQRTEQGDSAVYLCASSRPPGGNTEAFFGQGTRLTVV.

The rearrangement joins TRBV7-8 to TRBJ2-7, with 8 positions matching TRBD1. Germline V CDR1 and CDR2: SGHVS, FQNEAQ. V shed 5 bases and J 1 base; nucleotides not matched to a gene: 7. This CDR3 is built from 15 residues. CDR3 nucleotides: TGTGCCAGCAGCGCAGGACAGGGTGTGTCCTACGAGCAGTACTTC. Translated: CASSAGQGVSYEQYF.

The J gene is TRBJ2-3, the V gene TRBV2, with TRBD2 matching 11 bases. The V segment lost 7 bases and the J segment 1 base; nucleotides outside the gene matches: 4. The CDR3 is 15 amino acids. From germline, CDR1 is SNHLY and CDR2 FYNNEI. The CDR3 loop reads CASTATSGGTDTQYF. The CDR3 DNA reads TGTGCCAGCACCGCGACTAGCGGGGGCACAGATACGCAGTATTTT.

The DNA of the CDR3 is TGTGCCAGCAGCCGCGGGACCACAGATACGCAGTATTTT. This gives the protein CASSRGTTDTQYF. The V call is TRBV14, the J call TRBJ2-3; D may be TRBD2 (6 bases). Germline V gene data show CDR1 as SGHDN and CDR2 as FVKESK. V was pared by 4 bases and J by 2 bases, with 7 bases between. This CDR3 comprises 13 residues.

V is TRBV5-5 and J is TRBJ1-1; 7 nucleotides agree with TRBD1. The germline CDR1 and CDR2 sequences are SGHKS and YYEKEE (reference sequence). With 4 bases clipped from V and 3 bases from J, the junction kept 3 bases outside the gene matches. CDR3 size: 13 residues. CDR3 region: CASSQTGDTEAFF. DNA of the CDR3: TGTGCCAGCAGCCAAACAGGGGACACTGAAGCTTTCTTT.

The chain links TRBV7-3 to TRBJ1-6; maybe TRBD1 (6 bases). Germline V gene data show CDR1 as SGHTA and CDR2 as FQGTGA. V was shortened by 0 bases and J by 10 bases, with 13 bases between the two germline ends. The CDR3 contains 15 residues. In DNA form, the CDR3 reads TGTGCCAGCAGCTTAACGTACAGGGACGGCTCACCCCTCCACTTT. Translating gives CASSLTYRDGSPLHF.

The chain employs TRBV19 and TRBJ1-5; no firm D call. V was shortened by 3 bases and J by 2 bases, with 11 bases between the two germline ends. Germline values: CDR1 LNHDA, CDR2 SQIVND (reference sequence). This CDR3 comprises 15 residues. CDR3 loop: CASSMSSGGNQPQHF. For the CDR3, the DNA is TGTGCCAGTAGTATGAGTTCAGGCGGCAATCAGCCCCAGCATTTT.

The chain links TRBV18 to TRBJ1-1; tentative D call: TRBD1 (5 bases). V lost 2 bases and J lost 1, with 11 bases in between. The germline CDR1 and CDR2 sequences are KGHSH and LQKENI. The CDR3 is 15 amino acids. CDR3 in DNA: TGTGCCAGCTCACCATATCCAGGGTGGAACACTGAAGCTTTCTTT. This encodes CASSPYPGWNTEAFF.

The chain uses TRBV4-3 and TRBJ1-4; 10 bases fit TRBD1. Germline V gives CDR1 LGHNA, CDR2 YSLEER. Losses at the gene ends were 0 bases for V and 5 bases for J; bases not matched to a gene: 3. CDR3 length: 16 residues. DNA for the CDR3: TGCGCCAGCAGCCAAGAAGGGACAGGGGAGAATGAAAAACTGTTTTTT. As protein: CASSQEGTGENEKLFF.

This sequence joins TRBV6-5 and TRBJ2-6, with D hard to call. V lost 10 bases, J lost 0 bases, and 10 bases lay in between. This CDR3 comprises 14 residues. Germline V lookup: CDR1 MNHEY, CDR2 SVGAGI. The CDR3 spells CATLSPSGANVLTF. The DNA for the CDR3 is TGTGCCACTCTCTCCCCCTCTGGGGCCAACGTCCTGACTTTC.

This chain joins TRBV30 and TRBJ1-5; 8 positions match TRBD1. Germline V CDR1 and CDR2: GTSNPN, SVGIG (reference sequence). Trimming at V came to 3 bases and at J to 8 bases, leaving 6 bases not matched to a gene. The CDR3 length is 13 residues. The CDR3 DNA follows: TGTGCCTGGAGCCCGGACAGGGAGAAGCCCCAGCATTTT. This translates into CAWSPDREKPQHF.

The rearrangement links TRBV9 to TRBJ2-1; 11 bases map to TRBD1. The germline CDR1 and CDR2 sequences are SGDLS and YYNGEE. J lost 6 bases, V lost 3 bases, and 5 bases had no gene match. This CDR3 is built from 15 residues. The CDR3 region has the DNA TGTGCCAGCAGCGCCTCCGGGACAGGGGGCAATGAGCAGTTCTTC. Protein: CASSASGTGGNEQFF. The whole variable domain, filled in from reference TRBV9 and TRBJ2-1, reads DSGVTQTPKHLITATGQRVTLRCSPRSGDLSVYWYQQSLDQGLQFLIQYYNGEERAKGNILERFSAQQFPDLHSELNLSSLELGDSALYFCASSASGTGGNEQFFGPGTRLTVL.

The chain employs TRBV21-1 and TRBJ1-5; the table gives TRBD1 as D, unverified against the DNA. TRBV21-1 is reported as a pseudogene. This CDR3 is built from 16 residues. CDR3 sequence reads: CASSSRGSDENQPQHF. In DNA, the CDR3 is TGTGCCAGCAGCAGCAGGGGCTCGGATGAGAATCAGCCCCAGCATTTT.

CDR3 in DNA: TGTGCCATCAGTGAGTCGAGGAGTGGGACAGGGGCCTACGAGCAGTACTTC. It translates to CAISESRSGTGAYEQYF. The V and J genes are TRBV10-3 and TRBJ2-7, with 10 bases lining up with TRBD1. Germline V lookup: CDR1 ENHRY, CDR2 SYGVKD. The CDR3 has 17 residues. The V segment lost 0 bases and the J segment 2 bases; nucleotides outside the gene matches: 7.

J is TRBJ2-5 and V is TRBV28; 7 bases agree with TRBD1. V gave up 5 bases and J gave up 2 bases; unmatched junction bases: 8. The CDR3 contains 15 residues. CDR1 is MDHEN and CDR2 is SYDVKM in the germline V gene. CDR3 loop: CASSPRQGVQETQYF. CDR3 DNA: TGTGCCAGCAGTCCCAGACAGGGAGTACAAGAGACCCAGTACTTC.

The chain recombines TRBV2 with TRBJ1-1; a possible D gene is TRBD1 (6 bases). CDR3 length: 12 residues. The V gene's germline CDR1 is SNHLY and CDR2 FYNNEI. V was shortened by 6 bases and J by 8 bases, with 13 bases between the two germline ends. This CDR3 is CASRQGPPEAFF. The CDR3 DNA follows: TGTGCCAGCAGACAGGGTCCACCGGAAGCTTTCTTT.

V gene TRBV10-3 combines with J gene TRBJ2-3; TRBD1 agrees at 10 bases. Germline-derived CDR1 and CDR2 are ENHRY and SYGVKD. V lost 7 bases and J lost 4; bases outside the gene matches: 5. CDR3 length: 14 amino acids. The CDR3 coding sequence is TGTGCCATCACCCCGGGACAGGGGTCAGATACGCAGTATTTT. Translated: CAITPGQGSDTQYF.

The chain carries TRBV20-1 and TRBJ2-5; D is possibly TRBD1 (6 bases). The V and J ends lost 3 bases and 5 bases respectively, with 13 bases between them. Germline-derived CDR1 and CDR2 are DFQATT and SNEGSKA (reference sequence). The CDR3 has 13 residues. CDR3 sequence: CSASRTAHETQYF. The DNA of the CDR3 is TGCAGTGCTAGTAGGACAGCCCATGAGACCCAGTACTTC.

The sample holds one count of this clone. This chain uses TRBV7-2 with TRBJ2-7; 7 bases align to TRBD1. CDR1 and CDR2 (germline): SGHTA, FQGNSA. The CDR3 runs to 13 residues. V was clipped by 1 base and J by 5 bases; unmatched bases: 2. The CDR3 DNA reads TGTGCCAGCAGCTTAGTCGACAGGGACGAGCAGTACTTC. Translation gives CASSLVDRDEQYF.

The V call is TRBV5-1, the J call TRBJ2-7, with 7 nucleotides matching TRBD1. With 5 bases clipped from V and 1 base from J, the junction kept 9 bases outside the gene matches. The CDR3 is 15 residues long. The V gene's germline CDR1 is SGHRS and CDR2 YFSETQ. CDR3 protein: CASRRDRAPSYEQYF. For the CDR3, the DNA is TGCGCCAGCAGACGAGACAGGGCCCCTTCCTACGAGCAGTACTTC.

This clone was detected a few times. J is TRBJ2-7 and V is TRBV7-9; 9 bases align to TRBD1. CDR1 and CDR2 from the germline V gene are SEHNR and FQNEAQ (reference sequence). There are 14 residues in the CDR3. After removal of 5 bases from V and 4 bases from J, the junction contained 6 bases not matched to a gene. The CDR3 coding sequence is TGTGCCAGCAGCGCAGGGACAGGGAGGTACGAGCAGTACTTC. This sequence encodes CASSAGTGRYEQYF.

The CDR3 loop reads CASTWGLGVGNTIYF. The CDR3 bases are TGTGCCAGCACCTGGGGACTGGGCGTAGGAAACACCATATATTTT. The rearrangement joins TRBV28 to TRBJ1-3; perhaps TRBD1 as D (5 bases). Germline assignment: CDR1 MDHEN and CDR2 SYDVKM. The CDR3 runs to 15 residues. V dropped 7 bases and J dropped 4 bases, with 17 bases sitting between them.

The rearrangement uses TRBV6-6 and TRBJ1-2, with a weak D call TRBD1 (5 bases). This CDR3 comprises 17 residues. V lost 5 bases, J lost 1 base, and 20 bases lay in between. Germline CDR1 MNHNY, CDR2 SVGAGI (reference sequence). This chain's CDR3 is CASSQMGLTLGNYGYTF. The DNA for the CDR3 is TGTGCCAGCAGTCAAATGGGACTCACTCTGGGTAACTATGGCTACACCTTC.

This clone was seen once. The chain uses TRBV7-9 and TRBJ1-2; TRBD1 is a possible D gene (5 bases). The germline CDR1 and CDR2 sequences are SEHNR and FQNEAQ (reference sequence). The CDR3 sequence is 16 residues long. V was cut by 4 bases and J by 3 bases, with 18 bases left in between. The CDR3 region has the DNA TGTGCCAGCAGCTATAATAATCCCGGGGGAGACTATGGCTACACCTTC. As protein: CASSYNNPGGDYGYTF.

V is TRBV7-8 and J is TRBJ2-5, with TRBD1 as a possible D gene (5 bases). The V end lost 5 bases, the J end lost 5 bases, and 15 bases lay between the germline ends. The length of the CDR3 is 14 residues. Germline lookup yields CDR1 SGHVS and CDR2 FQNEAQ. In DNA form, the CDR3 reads TGTGCCAGCAGCCTACACAGGTTCGGGGAGACCCAGTACTTC. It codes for CASSLHRFGETQYF.

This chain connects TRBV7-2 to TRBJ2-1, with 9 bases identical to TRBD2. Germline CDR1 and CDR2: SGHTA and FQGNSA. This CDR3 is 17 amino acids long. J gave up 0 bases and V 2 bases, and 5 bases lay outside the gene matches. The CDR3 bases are TGTGCCAGCAGCTTATCCTCGACTAGCGGCTCCTACAATGAGCAGTTCTTC. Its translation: CASSLSSTSGSYNEQFF.

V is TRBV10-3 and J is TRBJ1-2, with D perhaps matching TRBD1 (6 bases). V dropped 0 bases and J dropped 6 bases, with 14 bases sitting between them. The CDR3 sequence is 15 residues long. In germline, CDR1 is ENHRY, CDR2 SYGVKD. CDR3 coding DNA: TGTGCCATCAGTGAGTCTACAGGGATTCAACATGGCTACACCTTC. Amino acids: CAISESTGIQHGYTF.